This record concerns one T cell receptor beta chain sequence. Its antigen is undetermined. This sample is part of a study of beta chain features in type 1 diabetes. Whole-study results and caveats: Comparison showed that naive, central memory and Treg TCRB repertoires appeared more similar among patients than among healthy donors. Patients with Type 1 diabetes showed moderately but significantly shorter TCRB CDR3s in all four CD4+ subsets. Still unanswered here is whether HLA type influences TCRB rearrangement.

The CDR3 is 16 residues long. Germline V CDR1 and CDR2: SGHNT, YENEEA. After removal of 5 bases from V and 12 bases from J, the junction contained 12 bases not matched to a gene. The authors reverse transcribed all of the isolated RNA, so sequencing captured expressed TCRB transcripts. Clones were read by immunoSEQ multiplex PCR, and TCRdb kept only the in-frame ones, dropping some. The sample records hundreds of thousands of clones, about 14% being singletons. The chain uses TRBV11-3 and TRBJ2-1, with 14 bases lining up with TRBD2. Sequenced: central memory CD4+ T cells from blood. The receptor was derived from a young man in good health. This CDR3 reads CASSATGTSGRFWQFF. In DNA form, the CDR3 reads TGTGCCAGCAGCGCAACCGGGACTAGCGGGAGATTCTGGCAGTTCTTC. The whole variable domain, remainder taken from reference TRBV11-3 and TRBJ2-1, is EAGVVQSPRYKIIEKKQPVAFWCNPISGHNTLYWYLQNLGQGPELLIRYENEEAVDDSQLPKDRFSAERLKGVDSTLKIQPAELGDSAVYLCASSATGTSGRFWQFFGPGTRLTVL.